This T cell receptor beta chain was found in a study of T cells in Graves' hyperthyroidism and ophthalmopathy. Study-level findings and limits: Clonotypes that were expanded in thyroid above 0.001 mostly appeared in blood too. The authors' 13 V-J model separated ophthalmopathy from stable hyperthyroidism.

Stable hyperthyroidism: no ophthalmopathy progression over 18 months of follow-up. An approximately 10 ml volume of fresh peripheral blood provided the PBMCs. Amplification targeted TCR beta CDR3 regions from RNA transcripts. During a first-round RT-PCR of the TCR CDR3, the HTBI primer set was used. One entry per CDR3 protein, called by TCRdb with MiXCR from the multiplex PCR reads. The data hold approximately 870,000 distinct CDR3 sequences, with about 38% observed a single time. This clonotype has ten or more counts. As yet, its antigen is unknown. The length of the CDR3 is 14 residues. Germline values: CDR1 SNHLY, CDR2 FYNNEI. Trimming stripped 6 bases from V and 2 bases from J, with 11 bases between.

The receptor was derived from a man younger than 30 with Graves' hyperthyroidism. The J gene is TRBJ1-5, the V gene TRBV2; a possible D gene is TRBD1 (5 bases). The sample consisted of blood. The CDR3: CASSGGVGNQPQHF. The CDR3 DNA is TGTGCCAGCAGCGGGGGAGTCGGCAATCAGCCCCAGCATTTT.